This T cell receptor beta chain was retrieved from a study of shared clonotypes between healthy human individuals. The germline V gene encodes CDR1 MNHNS and CDR2 SASEGT. V lost 2 bases to trimming and J lost 6 bases, with 10 bases between them. This CDR3 region has 13 residues. Method: immunoSEQ multiplex PCR; TCRdb's copy keeps in-frame clones and lacks some. The sample yields 2 million to 2.5 million clones, more than 90% seen once. Sequences were obtained from naive CD4+ T cells sorted from blood. Subset of the sample: CD45RA+ positively selected. The rearrangement joins TRBV6-1 to TRBJ1-2; D uncertain. The receptor was isolated from a man younger than 30 in good health. The CDR3 DNA reads TGTGCCAGCAGTGAACGAGTAACAGATGGCTACACCTTC. It is translated as CASSERVTDGYTF.